One and the same sample provided the 17 T cell receptor beta chains below, sequenced in a study of PD-1 blockade in classical Hodgkin lymphoma. With no exception, relapse followed autologous stem cell transplantation in all patients, and brentuximab vedotin exposure varied. The table came from immunoSEQ multiplex PCR; TCRdb's copy has only in-frame clones and leaves some out. The sample yields some 96,000 clones, more than 90% seen once. Sequencing was performed on peripheral blood mononuclear cells (PBMCs), taken at baseline. All receptors derive from a human donor with classical Hodgkin lymphoma.

The rearrangement joins TRBV12-5 to TRBJ2-1, with TRBD2 matching over 7 bases. The CDR3 runs 16 residues. Trimming took 6 bases from V and 6 from J; bases not matched to a gene: 14. The V gene's germline CDR1 is LGHNT and CDR2 FRNRAP. CDR3 residues: CASGPQLAGASNEQFF. CDR3 DNA sequence: TGTGCTAGTGGACCGCAACTGGCGGGAGCGAGCAATGAGCAGTTCTTC.

This clone was counted once. The gene calls are TRBV5-1 and TRBJ2-3, with a possible D match to TRBD2 (5 bases). The CDR3 is 14 residues long. V lost 7 bases and J lost 0, with 12 bases in between. Germline V gene data show CDR1 as SGHRS and CDR2 as YFSETQ. CDR3 sequence: CASRTAASTDTQYF. CDR3 in DNA: TGCGCCAGCCGGACTGCCGCTAGCACAGATACGCAGTATTTT.

The chain has TRBV5-1 and TRBJ2-7; 7 bases match TRBD2. The CDR3 has 14 residues. Losses at the gene ends were 0 bases for V and 3 bases for J; bases not matched to a gene: 3. Germline-derived CDR1 and CDR2 are SGHRS and YFSETQ. CDR3 region: CASSLDGGGYEQYF. CDR3 sequence (DNA): TGCGCCAGCAGCTTGGATGGCGGGGGCTACGAGCAGTACTTC.

The J gene is TRBJ2-3, the V gene TRBV30, with a weak D call TRBD1 (6 bases). In germline, CDR1 is GTSNPN, CDR2 SVGIG (reference sequence). Trimming removed 2 bases at V and 0 bases at J, with 12 bases between. This CDR3 is built from 15 residues. This CDR3 is CAWSLGHPSTDTQYF. For the CDR3, the DNA is TGTGCCTGGAGTTTGGGACACCCAAGCACAGATACGCAGTATTTT.

The chain has TRBV7-8 and TRBJ2-3; 8 nucleotides align to TRBD2. CDR3 size: 17 residues. V lost 1 base and J lost 4; bases outside the gene matches: 10. CDR1 is SGHVS, CDR2 FQNEAQ, per germline. CDR3: CASSLDVVSGRADTQYF. The CDR3 region has the DNA TGTGCCAGCAGCTTAGATGTAGTATCCGGGAGGGCAGATACGCAGTATTTT.

V and J are TRBV28 and TRBJ2-1; 14 bases fit TRBD2. Looked up from germline, CDR1 is MDHEN and CDR2 is SYDVKM. The CDR3 sequence is 19 residues long. Trimming took 3 bases from V and 8 from J; bases not matched to a gene: 15. CDR3: CASSFGPLTGLAGVHEQFF. The CDR3 coding sequence is TGTGCCAGCAGTTTTGGGCCCCTGACGGGACTAGCGGGAGTCCATGAGCAGTTCTTC.

J is TRBJ1-4 and V is TRBV9; D is perhaps TRBD1 (6 bases). V shed 2 bases and J shed 7 bases, with 12 bases lying between them. Looked up from germline, CDR1 is SGDLS and CDR2 is YYNGEE. This CDR3 spans 14 amino acids. The CDR3 DNA follows: TGTGCCAGCAGCGTTACAGGGTCTAGTGAAAAACTGTTTTTT. Translation: CASSVTGSSEKLFF. The full variable domain, completed using reference TRBV9 and TRBJ1-4, is DSGVTQTPKHLITATGQRVTLRCSPRSGDLSVYWYQQSLDQGLQFLIQYYNGEERAKGNILERFSAQQFPDLHSELNLSSLELGDSALYFCASSVTGSSEKLFFGSGTQLSVL.

The rearrangement links TRBV9 to TRBJ2-7; D possibly corresponds to TRBD1 (6 bases). Germline V lookup: CDR1 SGDLS, CDR2 YYNGEE. This CDR3 comprises 14 residues. V was cut by 0 bases and J by 4 bases, with 11 bases left in between. Here the CDR3 DNA reads TGTGCCAGCAGCGTAGCGGGGACACATTACGAGCAGTACTTC. Translating gives CASSVAGTHYEQYF. The variable domain in full, completed from reference TRBV9 and TRBJ2-7, reads DSGVTQTPKHLITATGQRVTLRCSPRSGDLSVYWYQQSLDQGLQFLIQYYNGEERAKGNILERFSAQQFPDLHSELNLSSLELGDSALYFCASSVAGTHYEQYFGPGTRLTVT.

The gene calls are TRBV6-5 and TRBJ2-7, with a weak D call TRBD1 (6 bases). The CDR3 consists of 14 residues. V was pared by 6 bases and J by 2 bases, with 14 bases between. Looked up from germline, CDR1 is MNHEY and CDR2 is SVGAGI. The CDR3 loop is CASSEGVVPYEQYF. CDR3 bases: TGTGCCAGCAGCGAGGGGGTCGTACCCTACGAGCAGTACTTC.

The J gene is TRBJ2-7, the V gene TRBV5-4, with TRBD1 matching over 7 bases. The junction had 7 bases not matched to a gene; V was cut back by 0 bases and J by 4 bases. This CDR3 is built from 15 residues. The V gene's germline CDR1 is SGHNT and CDR2 YYREEE (reference sequence). In nucleotides, the CDR3 is TGTGCCAGCAGCTTGGGTAGGGGGCAAGGGTACGAGCAGTACTTC. It yields the protein CASSLGRGQGYEQYF.

This clone was counted once. The J gene is TRBJ2-3, the V gene TRBV29-1; D is undetermined. V dropped 8 bases and J dropped 5 bases, with 8 bases sitting between them. The CDR3 consists of 10 residues. Germline V gene sequence: CDR1 SQVTM, CDR2 ANQGSEA. In nucleotides, the CDR3 is TGCAGCCCTTCCTTAGATACGCAGTATTTT. Translating gives CSPSLDTQYF.

The rearrangement joins TRBV19 to TRBJ1-5; D is undetermined. The V gene lost 4 bases and the J gene lost 3 bases, with 7 bases spanning the gap. The CDR3 extends over 13 amino acids. Per germline, CDR1 LNHDA and CDR2 SQIVND (reference sequence). This CDR3 is CASSTGNNQPQHF. The CDR3 nucleotides are TGTGCCAGTAGTACTGGTAACAATCAGCCCCAGCATTTT.

The V and J genes are TRBV28 and TRBJ1-2, with D perhaps TRBD1 (5 bases). Germline CDR1 MDHEN, CDR2 SYDVKM. V shed 8 bases and J shed 2 bases, with 15 bases lying between them. This CDR3 region has 14 residues. The DNA for the CDR3 is TGTGCCAGCGATCAGGGAGACCAAAACTATGGCTACACCTTC. As protein: CASDQGDQNYGYTF.

V usage is TRBV19 and J usage is TRBJ2-1, with D possibly matching TRBD1 (6 bases). The CDR3 has 15 residues. V was cut by 1 base and J by 0 bases, with 7 bases left in between. Germline values: CDR1 LNHDA, CDR2 SQIVND (reference sequence). The CDR3 DNA reads as TGTGCCAGTAGTATAGGAGGGGGCTCCTACAATGAGCAGTTCTTC. As protein: CASSIGGGSYNEQFF.

V and J are TRBV27 and TRBJ2-4, with 8 positions matching TRBD1. Trimming took 5 bases from V and 1 from J; bases not matched to a gene: 13. Germline V gene data show CDR1 as MNHEY and CDR2 as SMNVEV (reference sequence). The CDR3 has 18 amino acids. The CDR3 sequence is CASSHRTGFGGAKNIQYF. The CDR3 coding sequence is TGTGCCAGCAGTCATCGGACAGGGTTTGGGGGGGCCAAAAACATTCAGTACTTC.

This clone was observed once. This chain joins TRBV13 and TRBJ2-7; TRBD1 matches at 9 bases. V trimming: 5 bases; J trimming: 7 bases; junction bases outside the gene matches: 12. The CDR3 consists of 15 residues. Per germline, CDR1 PRHDT and CDR2 FYEKMQ (reference sequence). CDR3 region: CASSKNRDRAQEQYF. For the CDR3, the DNA is TGTGCCAGCAGCAAAAACCGGGACAGGGCTCAAGAGCAGTACTTC. Using reference TRBV13 and TRBJ2-7 for the parts outside the CDR3, the full variable domain is AAGVIQSPRHLIKEKRETATLKCYPIPRHDTVYWYQQGPGQDPQFLISFYEKMQSDKGSIPDRFSAQQFSDYHSELNMSSLELGDSALYFCASSKNRDRAQEQYFGPGTRLTVT.

This clone was detected once. The chain uses TRBV6-1 and TRBJ2-7, with D maybe TRBD2 (5 bases). V was cut by 4 bases and J by 11 bases, with 18 bases left in between. The CDR3 is 13 residues long. CDR1 MNHNS and CDR2 SASEGT come from the germline V gene. CDR3 nucleotide sequence: TGTGCCAGCAGTGCATCCGGGATCGTAGCTAAGTACTTC. Its translation: CASSASGIVAKYF.